This T cell receptor (beta chain) was sequenced for a study of blood T cells in healthy people across ages. Overall study findings and caveats: When one million T cells were used, diversity estimates were thought to be underestimates. The recorded TCR beta diversity per million T cells decreased in a roughly linear manner with age.

A note on this clonotype: Its antigen is still unknown. Compared with germline, one end of the junction differs, possibly owing to a read error.

The V gene's germline CDR1 is MNHEY and CDR2 SVGEGT. The CDR3 totals 15 residues. A second about 7 to 12 cycle PCR used barcoded and J-beta primers. TCRdb ran MiXCR on the 5' RACE reads and lists one entry per CDR3 protein. In the table there are 1.5 million to 2 million distinct CDR3 sequences, around half of which are singletons. This clonotype originated in a woman aged 40 to 49 in good health. The V call is TRBV6-2 or TRBV6-3, the J call TRBJ1-1, with D unresolved. What was sequenced was blood. The CDR3, as DNA: TGTGCCAGCAACCCAGGTGGTATGCTGAACACTGTAGCTTTCTTT. Protein sequence: CASNPGGMLNTVAFF.